The 10 T cell receptor beta chains in this list originate from one sample, sequenced in a study of cytomegalovirus exposure and HLA in healthy donors. The PCR employed 60 Vbeta primers together with 13 Jbeta primers. Using immunoSEQ multiplex PCR, the repertoire was profiled, and TCRdb retains in-frame clones only, with some absent. The data hold around 120,000 clones, with around 70% observed a single time. Source material: PBMCs. The receptors were sampled from a woman aged 18-30 years in good health and CMV-seronegative.

This sequence joins TRBV4-1 and TRBJ1-4, with 12 positions matching TRBD1. Germline loops: CDR1 MGHRA, CDR2 YSYEKL. Trimming at V came to 3 bases and at J to 10 bases, leaving 6 bases not matched to a gene. This CDR3 region has 15 residues. The CDR3 loop is CASSHGDRGRGKLFF. The CDR3 DNA is TGCGCCAGCAGCCATGGGGACAGGGGGCGAGGAAAACTGTTTTTT.

This chain uses TRBV19 with TRBJ1-2; possibly TRBD1 for D (6 bases). The CDR3 sequence is 15 residues long. Germline loops: CDR1 LNHDA, CDR2 SQIVND (reference sequence). The V end lost 6 bases, the J end lost 5 bases, and 19 bases lay between the germline ends. CDR3 loop: CASRLRGRADYGYTF. The CDR3 DNA reads TGTGCCAGTAGGCTCAGGGGCAGGGCGGATTATGGCTACACCTTC.

This clone was detected only a few times. V usage is TRBV28 and J usage is TRBJ2-3; D is perhaps TRBD2 (6 bases). The CDR3 contains 17 residues. V lost 3 bases and J 4 bases, leaving 20 bases between the germline ends. The germline V gene encodes CDR1 MDHEN and CDR2 SYDVKM. The CDR3 DNA follows: TGTGCCAGCAGTTTCAGAGTAGAGGGAGGTAGGGCAGATACGCAGTATTTT. Translating gives CASSFRVEGGRADTQYF.

The gene calls are TRBV9 and TRBJ2-6; D is uncertain. This CDR3 has 17 amino acids. CDR1 and CDR2 from the germline V gene are SGDLS and YYNGEE. Trimming cost V 0 bases and J 0 bases, with 10 bases left between them. For the CDR3, the DNA is TGTGCCAGCAGCGTAGCCCCCAGGCCCTCTGGGGCCAACGTCCTGACTTTC. Its protein product is CASSVAPRPSGANVLTF.

CDR3 DNA sequence: TGTGCCAGCAGCTCCCCGGGGACCGGGGAGCTGTTTTTT. Translating it yields CASSSPGTGELFF. V is TRBV11-2 and J is TRBJ2-2; TRBD2 might be the D (5 bases). The CDR3 runs 13 residues. Trimming removed 4 bases at V and 5 bases at J, with 8 bases between. Germline V CDR1 and CDR2: SGHAT, FQNNGV.

V is TRBV28 and J is TRBJ1-6, with 7 bases identical to TRBD1. Germline values: CDR1 MDHEN, CDR2 SYDVKM. V trimming: 7 bases; J trimming: 6 bases; junction bases outside the gene matches: 9. There are 15 residues in the CDR3. The CDR3 nucleotides are TGTGCCAGCAACAGACAGGGTTTGATTAATTCACCCCTCCACTTT. The encoded protein is CASNRQGLINSPLHF.

This clone was observed a few times. V is TRBV18 and J is TRBJ1-2; D remains unclear. This CDR3 has 12 residues. Germline V CDR1 and CDR2: KGHSH, LQKENI. V lost 3 bases and J lost 8, with 10 bases in between. The CDR3 region has the DNA TGTGCCAGCTCACCGATGACTTGGGGCTACACCTTC. Translated, it gives CASSPMTWGYTF.

In the case of this clone: Within the sample, other DNA sequences also encode this same CDR3. The chain combines TRBV30 with TRBJ1-6; the D is unclear. This CDR3 contains 13 residues. The germline V gene encodes CDR1 GTSNPN and CDR2 SVGIG (reference sequence). With 8 bases removed from V and 0 bases from J, the gap between germline ends came to 8 bases. CDR3: CAVGSSYNSPLHF. CDR3 in DNA: TGTGCCGTCGGGAGCTCCTATAATTCACCCCTCCACTTT. The full variable domain, with the rest looked up from reference TRBV30 and TRBJ1-6, is SQTIHQWPATLVQPVGSPLSLECTVEGTSNPNLYWYRQAAGRGLQLLFYSVGIGQISSEVPQNLSASRPQDRQFILSSKKLLLSDSGFYLCAVGSSYNSPLHFGNGTRLTVT.

The chain is built from TRBV4-2 and TRBJ1-1, with D perhaps matching TRBD1 (5 bases). CDR3 length: 15 amino acids. Germline V gene sequence: CDR1 LGHNA, CDR2 YNFKEQ. V lost 0 bases and J lost 3, with 11 bases in between. In nucleotides, the CDR3 is TGTGCCAGCAGCCAAGATGGCCGGGGGGACACTGAAGCTTTCTTT. Encoded protein: CASSQDGRGDTEAFF.

This chain links TRBV5-1 with TRBJ2-5, with TRBD1 matching 10 bases. CDR1 and CDR2 (germline): SGHRS, YFSETQ. Unmatched junction bases numbered 8, after V lost 4 bases and J lost 5 bases. The CDR3 has 15 amino acids. CDR3 DNA: TGCGCCAGCAGCATCAGACAGGGGGCATGGGAGACCCAGTACTTC. This translates into CASSIRQGAWETQYF.